This T cell receptor (beta chain) was identified during a study of blood T cell repertoires in COVID-19. Background on the study: T cells, B-cell-depleted T cells, or PBMCs supplied cDNA or gDNA.

This CDR3 comprises 16 residues. The germline gives CDR1 KGHSH, CDR2 LQKENI. V was pared by 3 bases and J by 3 bases, with 7 bases of the junction left unmatched. Participants had their cohort set by participant-reported clinical history. Study processing details: Amplified reference gene primers provided the basis for estimating nucleated cell counts. Sequencing used immunoSEQ multiplex PCR; TCRdb keeps in-frame clones, though not all of them. That table is the source of V, J and clone size, and D and trimming were worked out from the DNA. The sample carries 130,000 or so clones, about 86% recorded once.

The clonotype comes from a man in his fifties who had recovered from COVID-19. The chain has TRBV18 and TRBJ1-5; 8 nucleotides align to TRBD1. Sequencing was done on a sample of PBMCs or T cells enriched from blood (not recorded which). The CDR3 is CASSPNTGGANQPQHF. In DNA, the CDR3 is TGTGCCAGCTCACCCAACACAGGGGGGGCCAATCAGCCCCAGCATTTT.